Described below is a single T cell receptor (beta chain) sequence and its context. The PCR ran on 60 Vbeta and 13 Jbeta primers. Clones were read by immunoSEQ multiplex PCR, and TCRdb kept only the in-frame ones, dropping some. The sample records approximately 170,000 clones, just over 75% being singletons. These data are taken from a study of cytomegalovirus exposure and HLA in healthy donors. This CDR3 has 15 amino acids. The germline V gene has CDR1 KGHSH and CDR2 LQKENI. V gave up 3 bases and J gave up 0 bases; unmatched junction bases: 4. The sequenced material came from PBMCs. V usage is TRBV18 and J usage is TRBJ1-1; the match to TRBD1 covers 7 bases. The TCR sequence derives from a man aged 40-49 years in good health and CMV-seronegative. In nucleotides, the CDR3 is TGTGCCAGCTCACCTCAGGGGGGAATGAACACTGAAGCTTTCTTT. Translating gives CASSPQGGMNTEAFF. Drawing the rest from reference TRBV18 and TRBJ1-1, the complete variable domain is NAGVMQNPRHLVRRRGQEARLRCSPMKGHSHVYWYRQLPEEGLKFMVYLQKENIIDESGMPKERFSAEFPKEGPSILRIQQVVRGDSAAYFCASSPQGGMNTEAFFGQGTRLTVV.